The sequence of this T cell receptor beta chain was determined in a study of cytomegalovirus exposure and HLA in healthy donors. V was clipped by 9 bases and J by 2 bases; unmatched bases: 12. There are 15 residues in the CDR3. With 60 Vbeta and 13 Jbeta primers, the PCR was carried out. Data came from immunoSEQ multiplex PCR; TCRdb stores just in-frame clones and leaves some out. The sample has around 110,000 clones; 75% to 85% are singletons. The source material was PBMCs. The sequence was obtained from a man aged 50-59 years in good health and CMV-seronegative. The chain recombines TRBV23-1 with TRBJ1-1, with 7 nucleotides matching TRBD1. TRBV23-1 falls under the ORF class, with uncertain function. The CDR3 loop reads CARYQTGTANTEAFF. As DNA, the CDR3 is TGCGCCAGATATCAAACCGGGACAGCAAACACTGAAGCTTTCTTT.